This is a list of T cell receptor beta chains from one sample in a study of T cell responses to AZD1222 COVID-19 vaccine. Assay used: immunoSEQ multiplex PCR; TCRdb lists only in-frame clones, some missing. The data contain roughly 130,000 clones, 75% to 90% of them seen just once; the ten biggest clones take up around 3.3%. The sequencing used peripheral blood, collected on day 0 of AZD1222 vaccination. Receptors originate from an adult in good health. CDR3s include the opening cysteine and the closing phenylalanine or tryptophan. The order of the fields is V gene, clone size, D gene, J gene, CDR3 DNA, CDR3 protein. The D gene is left open where the match is weak. The size field is filled for only some rows; it gives once, few, many or a size class.

v_gene: TRBV7-9
abundance: .
d_gene: .
j_gene: TRBJ2-2
CDR3nt: TGTGCCAGCAGCTCCCCAAGGGACGGGGAGCTGTTTTTT
CDR3aa: CASSSPRDGELFF

v_gene: TRBV28
abundance: .
d_gene: TRBD1
j_gene: TRBJ1-2
CDR3nt: TGTGCCAGCAGTTCGTTGGGACAGTTTAGGGACTATGGCTACACCTTC
CDR3aa: CASSSLGQFRDYGYTF

v_gene: TRBV6-5
abundance: .
d_gene: TRBD1
j_gene: TRBJ1-2
CDR3nt: TGTGCCAGCAGTCGCACAGGGGAGAGTAACTATGGCTACACCTTC
CDR3aa: CASSRTGESNYGYTF

v_gene: TRBV27
abundance: .
d_gene: .
j_gene: TRBJ1-2
CDR3nt: TGTGCCAGCAGTTTCTTCCGGGGGTCGGCCTATGGCTACACCTTC
CDR3aa: CASSFFRGSAYGYTF

v_gene: TRBV4-2
abundance: .
d_gene: .
j_gene: TRBJ1-2
CDR3nt: TGTGCCAGCAGCCAAGCCGCGGACAGACGGGATGGCTACACCTTC
CDR3aa: CASSQAADRRDGYTF

v_gene: TRBV5-5
abundance: once
d_gene: TRBD1
j_gene: TRBJ1-1
CDR3nt: TGTGCCAGCAGCTTGAGTCCCGGGACAGGGTGGAATACTGAAGCTTTCTTT
CDR3aa: CASSLSPGTGWNTEAFF

v_gene: TRBV3-1/TRBV3-2
abundance: .
d_gene: TRBD2
j_gene: TRBJ2-7
CDR3nt: TGTGCCAGCAGCCAAGCGAGTAGCGGGAGGTACGAGCAGTACTTC
CDR3aa: CASSQASSGRYEQYF

v_gene: TRBV29-1
abundance: .
d_gene: .
j_gene: TRBJ2-1
CDR3nt: TGCAGCGCCGACGACATGTCTGAGGAGCAGTTCTTC
CDR3aa: CSADDMSEEQFF

v_gene: TRBV28
abundance: .
d_gene: .
j_gene: TRBJ1-6
CDR3nt: TGTGCCAGCAGTTCGGGACACCTTAATTCACCCCTCCACTTT
CDR3aa: CASSSGHLNSPLHF

v_gene: TRBV4-3
abundance: .
d_gene: .
j_gene: TRBJ2-1
CDR3nt: TGCGCCAGCAGCCCCGATTCAGGCTCCTACAATGAGCAGTTCTTC
CDR3aa: CASSPDSGSYNEQFF

v_gene: TRBV27
abundance: once
d_gene: .
j_gene: TRBJ1-6
CDR3nt: TGTGCCAGCAGTTTTGGGACCGCCAATAATTCACCCCTCCACTTT
CDR3aa: CASSFGTANNSPLHF

v_gene: TRBV19
abundance: .
d_gene: .
j_gene: TRBJ1-5
CDR3nt: TGTGCCAGTAGTACAGATTTGACGGGACCCCCAGCGGGTCAGCCCCAGCATTTT
CDR3aa: CASSTDLTGPPAGQPQHF

v_gene: TRBV27
abundance: .
d_gene: TRBD2
j_gene: TRBJ2-7
CDR3nt: TGTGCCAGCAGCTTTAGCGGGAATCTCGAGCAGTACTTC
CDR3aa: CASSFSGNLEQYF

v_gene: TRBV7-2
abundance: .
d_gene: TRBD1
j_gene: TRBJ1-1
CDR3nt: TGTGCCAGCAGCTCGAGGAGGGGCAGGGGGGGACACACTGAAGCTTTCTTT
CDR3aa: CASSSRRGRGGHTEAFF

v_gene: TRBV27
abundance: .
d_gene: TRBD2
j_gene: TRBJ2-1
CDR3nt: TGTGCCAGCAGTTATACCGGGACTAGCGGGGGCGAGCAGTTCTTC
CDR3aa: CASSYTGTSGGEQFF

v_gene: TRBV27
abundance: .
d_gene: TRBD1
j_gene: TRBJ1-2
CDR3nt: TGTGCCAGCAGACGCACCGTTACAGGGGGCGATTCCCACTATGGCTACACCTTC
CDR3aa: CASRRTVTGGDSHYGYTF

v_gene: TRBV21-1
abundance: few
d_gene: .
j_gene: TRBJ2-3
CDR3nt: TGTGCCAGCAGCCCAAACAGGGCGGGCTCCTCTTCCACAGATACGCAGTATTTT
CDR3aa: CASSPNRAGSSSTDTQYF

v_gene: TRBV24-1
abundance: .
d_gene: .
j_gene: TRBJ2-7
CDR3nt: TGTGCCACCAGTGATGTGGCAGGAAACACTGGTAAGCAGTACTTC
CDR3aa: CATSDVAGNTGKQYF

v_gene: TRBV7-8
abundance: once
d_gene: TRBD1
j_gene: TRBJ1-5
CDR3nt: TGTGCCAGCAGCCCGCCTGGGGACAGGGGGCTTCAGCCCCAGCATTTT
CDR3aa: CASSPPGDRGLQPQHF

v_gene: TRBV13
abundance: .
d_gene: .
j_gene: TRBJ2-5
CDR3nt: TGTGCCAGCAGCTCCCTCGGGGTGGCAGACCAAGAGACCCAGTACTTC
CDR3aa: CASSSLGVADQETQYF

v_gene: TRBV6-5
abundance: .
d_gene: .
j_gene: TRBJ1-5
CDR3nt: TGTGCCAGCAGTTACTCGGTCGGGAATCAGCCCCAGCATTTT
CDR3aa: CASSYSVGNQPQHF

v_gene: TRBV27
abundance: .
d_gene: TRBD1
j_gene: TRBJ1-2
CDR3nt: TGTGCCTCGAAGGGGGCGCAGGGCTACACCTTC
CDR3aa: CASKGAQGYTF

v_gene: TRBV6-5
abundance: .
d_gene: .
j_gene: TRBJ1-1
CDR3nt: TGTGCCAGCAGTTACTCGGACTTTGCGGGCACTGAAGCTTTCTTT
CDR3aa: CASSYSDFAGTEAFF

v_gene: TRBV6-5
abundance: .
d_gene: .
j_gene: TRBJ2-7
CDR3nt: TGTGCCAGCAGCCCGTCGGGGCTACAATCCTACGAGCAGTACTTC
CDR3aa: CASSPSGLQSYEQYF

v_gene: TRBV9
abundance: .
d_gene: .
j_gene: TRBJ1-2
CDR3nt: TGTGCCAGCAGCCCCGACCCTAACTATGGCTACACCTTC
CDR3aa: CASSPDPNYGYTF

v_gene: TRBV2
abundance: .
d_gene: TRBD1
j_gene: TRBJ1-5
CDR3nt: TGTGCCTGCAGGGGGCAGAGCAATCAGCCCCAGCATTTT
CDR3aa: CACRGQSNQPQHF

v_gene: TRBV6-5
abundance: .
d_gene: .
j_gene: TRBJ2-7
CDR3nt: TGTGCCAGCAGTTACTCCCGACAGGGTGGGGGGTATGAGCAGTACTTC
CDR3aa: CASSYSRQGGGYEQYF

v_gene: TRBV7-9
abundance: .
d_gene: TRBD2
j_gene: TRBJ2-1
CDR3nt: TGTGCCAGCAGCTTAGGACTAGCGGTCAATGAGCAGTTCTTC
CDR3aa: CASSLGLAVNEQFF

v_gene: TRBV7-9
abundance: .
d_gene: .
j_gene: TRBJ1-2
CDR3nt: TGTGCCAGCAGCCTTCTTTCACCTGGCTACACCTTC
CDR3aa: CASSLLSPGYTF

v_gene: TRBV7-2
abundance: .
d_gene: .
j_gene: TRBJ2-1
CDR3nt: TGTGCCAGCAGCTCGACGGAATACAATGAGCAGTTCTTC
CDR3aa: CASSSTEYNEQFF

v_gene: TRBV27
abundance: .
d_gene: TRBD2
j_gene: TRBJ2-7
CDR3nt: TGTGCCAGCAGTTTACTAGCGGAAGGCTACGAGCAGTACTTC
CDR3aa: CASSLLAEGYEQYF

v_gene: TRBV28
abundance: .
d_gene: .
j_gene: TRBJ1-5
CDR3nt: TGTGCCAGCCAGTGGGGGGGGGATGCGTATCAGCCCCAGCATTTT
CDR3aa: CASQWGGDAYQPQHF

v_gene: TRBV5-1
abundance: .
d_gene: .
j_gene: TRBJ1-4
CDR3nt: TGCGCCAGCAGCTTCTCCACCTATGAAAAACTGTTTTTT
CDR3aa: CASSFSTYEKLFF

v_gene: TRBV27
abundance: .
d_gene: TRBD1
j_gene: TRBJ2-1
CDR3nt: TGTGCCAGCAGTTTATTGCTGACAGGGGGCACGGGTGAGCAGTTCTTC
CDR3aa: CASSLLLTGGTGEQFF

v_gene: TRBV6-5
abundance: .
d_gene: .
j_gene: TRBJ1-1
CDR3nt: TGTGCCAGCGGAATGAGGGTTCGTGACACTGAAGCTTTCTTT
CDR3aa: CASGMRVRDTEAFF

v_gene: TRBV7-9
abundance: .
d_gene: .
j_gene: TRBJ1-2
CDR3nt: TGTGCCAGCGCAGGTTCTAACTATGGCTACACCTTC
CDR3aa: CASAGSNYGYTF

v_gene: TRBV11-2
abundance: .
d_gene: .
j_gene: TRBJ1-2
CDR3nt: TGTGCCAGCAGCTTAGGCGAAGGCTCGCTGGGCTACACCTTC
CDR3aa: CASSLGEGSLGYTF

v_gene: TRBV6-5
abundance: .
d_gene: .
j_gene: TRBJ1-1
CDR3nt: TGTGCCAGCAGTTACTCGATAGGTCCCCTCACTGAAGCTTTCTTT
CDR3aa: CASSYSIGPLTEAFF

v_gene: TRBV2
abundance: .
d_gene: .
j_gene: TRBJ2-5
CDR3nt: TGTGCCAGCAGTGGTGGAGAGACCCAGTACTTC
CDR3aa: CASSGGETQYF

v_gene: TRBV5-1
abundance: once
d_gene: TRBD2
j_gene: TRBJ2-1
CDR3nt: TGCGCCAGCAGCTTGGTGCCCAGACTAGCGGGACCCTACAATGAGCAGTTCTTC
CDR3aa: CASSLVPRLAGPYNEQFF

v_gene: TRBV7-9
abundance: once
d_gene: .
j_gene: TRBJ2-3
CDR3nt: TGTGCCAGCAGCGCCTCCTGGGGGTCTAGCACAGATACGCAGTATTTT
CDR3aa: CASSASWGSSTDTQYF

v_gene: TRBV4-3
abundance: .
d_gene: TRBD1
j_gene: TRBJ1-2
CDR3nt: TGCGCCAGCAGCCAAGGCCGGGACAGGGGATATTATGGCTACACCTTC
CDR3aa: CASSQGRDRGYYGYTF

v_gene: TRBV9
abundance: .
d_gene: .
j_gene: TRBJ1-3
CDR3nt: TGTGCCAGCAGCGTATTGGGTAACTCTGGAAACACCATATATTTT
CDR3aa: CASSVLGNSGNTIYF

v_gene: TRBV7-9
abundance: .
d_gene: .
j_gene: TRBJ2-2
CDR3nt: TGTGCCAGCAGCTTGCCCCCGAACACCGGGGAGCTGTTTTTT
CDR3aa: CASSLPPNTGELFF

v_gene: TRBV30
abundance: .
d_gene: TRBD2
j_gene: TRBJ2-2
CDR3nt: TGTGCCTGGAGTGTACGCGGGAGAGTGAACACCGGGGAGCTGTTTTTT
CDR3aa: CAWSVRGRVNTGELFF

v_gene: TRBV9
abundance: .
d_gene: .
j_gene: TRBJ2-1
CDR3nt: TGTGCCAGCAGCGCCTATTGGGATGAGCAGTTCTTC
CDR3aa: CASSAYWDEQFF

v_gene: TRBV28
abundance: .
d_gene: .
j_gene: TRBJ2-6
CDR3nt: TGTGCCAGCGGACACCGGGATCTCAGCTCTGGGGCCAACGTCCTGACTTTC
CDR3aa: CASGHRDLSSGANVLTF

v_gene: TRBV7-8
abundance: .
d_gene: .
j_gene: TRBJ1-1
CDR3nt: TGTGCCAGCAGCCCTGGGTCTAGGAAAACTGAAGCTTTCTTT
CDR3aa: CASSPGSRKTEAFF

v_gene: TRBV27
abundance: .
d_gene: .
j_gene: TRBJ2-2
CDR3nt: TGTGCCAGCAGTTTAGGGGGCCCCGGGGAGCTGTTTTTT
CDR3aa: CASSLGGPGELFF

v_gene: TRBV6-2/TRBV6-3
abundance: .
d_gene: .
j_gene: TRBJ2-7
CDR3nt: TGTGCCAGCAGTTACCCCGGGACTGGGACCTACGAGCAGTACTTC
CDR3aa: CASSYPGTGTYEQYF

v_gene: TRBV19
abundance: .
d_gene: TRBD1
j_gene: TRBJ2-2
CDR3nt: TGTGCCAGTAGTATGGCACAGGGGGCGGGGACCGGGGAGCTGTTTTTT
CDR3aa: CASSMAQGAGTGELFF

v_gene: TRBV7-2
abundance: .
d_gene: .
j_gene: TRBJ2-5
CDR3nt: TGTGCCAGCAGCCCCCAGGGCTTGGAGACCCAGTACTTC
CDR3aa: CASSPQGLETQYF

v_gene: TRBV5-1
abundance: .
d_gene: TRBD1
j_gene: TRBJ1-5
CDR3nt: TGCGCCAGCTTATTAAAGGGGGCCTGCAATCAGCCCCAGCATTTT
CDR3aa: CASLLKGACNQPQHF

v_gene: TRBV5-1
abundance: .
d_gene: TRBD2
j_gene: TRBJ2-7
CDR3nt: TGCGCCAGCAGCCTCCGGGGGGAGGGGAGGGCTACCTACGAGCAGTACTTC
CDR3aa: CASSLRGEGRATYEQYF

v_gene: TRBV28
abundance: once
d_gene: .
j_gene: TRBJ1-5
CDR3nt: TGTGCCAGCAGTTTATCCAGGGCCGAGGTTCTTTTCAATCAGCCCCAGCATTTT
CDR3aa: CASSLSRAEVLFNQPQHF